This T cell receptor beta chain was identified during a study of blood T cell repertoires in COVID-19. In the study overall: Collection of acute and convalescent COVID-19 samples took place in the United States, Italy and Spain. T cells, B-cell-depleted T cells, or PBMCs provided the cDNA or gDNA that served as material.

The CDR3 consists of 12 residues. Germline V gene sequence: CDR1 SGHNT, CDR2 YENEEA. Germline trimming cut 5 bases from V and 10 bases from J; bases unmatched to any gene: 7. Authors' data handling: Nucleated cell number was recorded as an estimate derived from reference gene primer amplification. Sequencing was performed with immunoSEQ multiplex PCR; in TCRdb, only in-frame clones are kept and a portion is missing. V, J and clone size are taken as reported in that table, and D and trimming were inferred from the DNA itself. This table has around 43,000 clones, around 80% appearing once. This receptor was identified in a human donor in a cohort sampled during active COVID-19. Sequenced sample: peripheral blood. The V gene is TRBV11-3, the J gene TRBJ1-2; TRBD1 agrees at 7 bases. The DNA of the CDR3 is TGTGCCAGCAGCATCTTTCAGGGGGTCTACACCTTC. It yields the protein CASSIFQGVYTF.